One sample yielded the 28 T cell receptor beta chains listed below, sequenced in a study of blood T cell repertoires in COVID-19. Some clones are missing from TCRdb's copy, which holds only in-frame ones; the method was immunoSEQ multiplex PCR. Of fewer than 200,000 clones in the sample, 88% were seen once. Sequencing used PBMCs or T cells enriched from blood (not recorded which). These receptors were collected from a woman under 30 who had recovered from COVID-19.

This clone was recorded many times. The chain is built from TRBV19 and TRBJ2-4; D unresolved. CDR3 length: 16 amino acids. CDR1 LNHDA and CDR2 SQIVND come from the germline V gene (reference sequence). Trimming took off 4 bases at V and 7 bases at J, with 20 bases between the two ends. The CDR3 bases are TGTGCCAGTAGTACCTTTACCAGCGCGGTTGGGAACATTCAGTACTTC. It is translated as CASSTFTSAVGNIQYF.

Written as DNA, the CDR3 is TGTGCCAGCAGCTTGGAGGCAGGGTTTAACACTGAAGCTTTCTTT. Protein sequence: CASSLEAGFNTEAFF. The chain uses TRBV5-6 and TRBJ1-1, with D possibly matching TRBD1 (5 bases). V was cut by 0 bases and J by 2 bases, with 11 bases left in between. The germline V gene encodes CDR1 SGHDT and CDR2 YYEEEE. The CDR3 extends over 15 amino acids.

The J gene is TRBJ2-2, the V gene TRBV5-8, with 9 bases aligning to TRBD2. Germline CDR1 and CDR2: SGHTS and YDEGEE. V lost 5 bases and J lost 6; bases outside the gene matches: 8. This CDR3 has 15 amino acids. The CDR3 sequence is CASRTLAGGPGELFF. The CDR3 DNA reads TGTGCCAGCAGAACTCTGGCGGGAGGGCCCGGGGAGCTGTTTTTT.

V and J are TRBV12-5 and TRBJ2-7; TRBD2 matches 13 bases. The CDR3 is made up of 15 amino acids. Germline V gives CDR1 LGHNT, CDR2 FRNRAP. Trimming took 5 bases from V and 2 from J; bases not matched to a gene: 3. CDR3 sequence (DNA): TGTGCTAGTGGTCCGACTAGCGGGAGGACCTACGAGCAGTACTTC. Amino acids: CASGPTSGRTYEQYF.

This clone was detected only once. This chain joins TRBV28 and TRBJ2-7, with 9 bases aligning to TRBD1. The V and J ends lost 2 bases and 5 bases, in that order; junction bases with no gene match: 4. The CDR3 loop spans 14 amino acids. Germline V CDR1 and CDR2: MDHEN, SYDVKM. CDR3 residues: CASSLIGDRDEQYF. The CDR3 bases are TGTGCCAGCAGTTTAATTGGGGACAGGGACGAGCAGTACTTC.

The chain has TRBV5-4 and TRBJ2-1; tentative D call: TRBD2 (5 bases). This CDR3 has 15 residues. Germline V gene lookup returns CDR1 SGHNT and CDR2 YYREEE (reference sequence). With 0 bases removed from V and 5 bases from J, the gap between germline ends came to 12 bases. CDR3 in amino acids: CASSLAALGNNEQFF. The CDR3 DNA is TGTGCCAGCAGCTTGGCCGCACTCGGGAACAATGAGCAGTTCTTC.

The rearrangement joins TRBV7-2 to TRBJ2-5; the D is unclear. Germline CDR1 reads SGHTA; CDR2 reads FQGNSA. The CDR3 runs to 13 residues. V lost 5 bases, J lost 0 bases, and 7 bases lay in between. The CDR3 sequence: CASSANNQETQYF. CDR3 in DNA: TGTGCCAGCAGCGCAAACAACCAAGAGACCCAGTACTTC.

The chain carries TRBV12-3 or TRBV12-4 and TRBJ2-7, with D tentatively TRBD1 (7 bases). Trimming stripped 8 bases from V and 3 bases from J, with 14 bases between. The CDR3 runs 13 residues. Here the CDR3 reads CASGPGGNYEQYF. The DNA for the CDR3 is TGTGCCAGCGGGCCAGGGGGGAACTACGAGCAGTACTTC.

The chain joins TRBV19 to TRBJ2-5; D remains unclear. The germline CDR1 and CDR2 sequences are LNHDA and SQIVND (reference sequence). The CDR3 length is 13 residues. Trimming took off 2 bases at V and 12 bases at J, with 16 bases between the two ends. The CDR3 bases are TGTGCCAGTAGTATACCCCATCAAGACAAAAAGTACTTC. Translated: CASSIPHQDKKYF.

J is TRBJ2-1 and V is TRBV5-6, with 7 bases lining up with TRBD2. Germline-derived CDR1 and CDR2 are SGHDT and YYEEEE. This CDR3 has 14 residues. V lost 2 bases, J lost 6 bases, and 5 bases stayed unmatched. The CDR3 loop reads CASSFGLVINEQFF. The DNA for the CDR3 is TGTGCCAGCAGCTTTGGACTAGTTATCAATGAGCAGTTCTTC.

The chain is built from TRBV7-9 and TRBJ2-7; TRBD1 is a possible D gene (6 bases). Deletions cut 1 base from V and 2 bases from J, with 9 bases between. The CDR3 consists of 14 residues. The germline gives CDR1 SEHNR, CDR2 FQNEAQ (reference sequence). The CDR3 region is CASSLDRAPYEQYF. The CDR3 region has the DNA TGTGCCAGCAGCTTAGACAGGGCCCCCTACGAGCAGTACTTC.

The V gene is TRBV2, the J gene TRBJ2-1; TRBD2 matches 9 bases. The V and J ends lost 2 bases and 13 bases, in that order; junction bases with no gene match: 9. CDR1 is SNHLY and CDR2 is FYNNEI in the germline V gene. This CDR3 has 14 amino acids. The CDR3, as DNA: TGTGCCAGCAGTGAACGTGTGCTAGCGGGAATACAGTTCTTC. Amino acid sequence: CASSERVLAGIQFF.

This chain joins TRBV12-5 and TRBJ1-4; 9 bases agree with TRBD1. CDR3 length equals 15 residues. After removal of 4 bases from V and 7 bases from J, the junction contained 7 bases not matched to a gene. CDR1 LGHNT and CDR2 FRNRAP come from the germline V gene. CDR3 protein: CASGSLGQGPEKLFF. Here the CDR3 DNA reads TGTGCTAGTGGTTCTCTAGGACAGGGGCCTGAAAAACTGTTTTTT. The entire variable domain, with the rest obtained from reference TRBV12-5 and TRBJ1-4, is as follows: DARVTQTPRHKVTEMGQEVTMRCQPILGHNTVFWYRQTMMQGLELLAYFRNRAPLDDSGMPKDRFSAEMPDATLATLKIQPSEPRDSAVYFCASGSLGQGPEKLFFGSGTQLSVL.

This clone was observed a handful of times. This chain joins TRBV10-1 and TRBJ1-2; D is unresolved. In germline, CDR1 is WNHNN, CDR2 SYGVQD (reference sequence). This CDR3 comprises 14 residues. V was clipped by 3 bases and J by 2 bases, with 10 bases between them. Here the CDR3 reads CASSDAGLNYGYTF. DNA for the CDR3: TGCGCCAGCAGTGATGCAGGATTAAACTATGGCTACACCTTC.

The gene calls are TRBV7-2 and TRBJ2-5; 9 bases match TRBD2. CDR3 size: 15 residues. CDR1 SGHTA and CDR2 FQGNSA come from the germline V gene. The J segment lost 5 bases and the V segment lost 4 bases, leaving 8 bases of the junction unmatched. In DNA, the CDR3 is TGTGCCAGCAGCTCCCTTCTAGCGGGGTTGGAGACCCAGTACTTC. Residues: CASSSLLAGLETQYF.

The chain recombines TRBV6-4 with TRBJ1-5, with 7 bases lining up with TRBD1. J lost 6 bases, V lost 4 bases, and 15 bases had no gene match. Per the germline V gene, CDR1 is MRHNA and CDR2 is SNTAGT. The CDR3 loop spans 17 amino acids. CDR3 sequence: CASSGGISDRVGQPQHF. CDR3 DNA: TGTGCCAGCAGTGGGGGCATCTCTGACAGGGTGGGTCAGCCCCAGCATTTT.

The rearrangement uses TRBV5-4 and TRBJ2-1, with a tentative D call TRBD1 (6 bases). There are 14 residues in the CDR3. CDR1 SGHNT and CDR2 YYREEE come from the germline V gene (reference sequence). V lost 2 bases to trimming and J lost 9 bases, with 15 bases between them. The CDR3 DNA sequence: TGTGCCAGCAGCTTTAGGGGGTTGGGGAGTGAGCAGTTCTTC. Amino acids: CASSFRGLGSEQFF.

V usage is TRBV19 and J usage is TRBJ2-2; 8 nucleotides agree with TRBD1. J was trimmed by 1 base and V by 4 bases; bases with no gene match: 14. CDR1 and CDR2 (germline): LNHDA, SQIVND (reference sequence). This CDR3 has 19 residues. Here the CDR3 DNA reads TGTGCCAGTAGTAGGGGGGTGGACAGGGCGGGAAGGAACACCGGGGAGCTGTTTTTT. It specifies CASSRGVDRAGRNTGELFF.

The chain is built from TRBV30 and TRBJ2-5, with 7 bases lining up with TRBD1. The CDR3 length is 14 residues. Per germline, CDR1 GTSNPN and CDR2 SVGIG (reference sequence). With V trimmed by 4 bases and J by 3 bases, 8 bases remained unmatched. The CDR3 bases are TGTGCCTGGACCCGACAGGGTATCGAAGAGACCCAGTACTTC. Its protein is CAWTRQGIEETQYF.

This clone has a single count. The chain joins TRBV5-1 to TRBJ2-7; possible D gene TRBD2, 6 bases. Germline V gene data show CDR1 as SGHRS and CDR2 as YFSETQ. The V end was cut by 0 bases, the J end by 0 bases, with 7 bases between. The CDR3 runs 14 residues. Here the CDR3 DNA reads TGCGCCAGCAGCTTGGGACTAGGCTCCTACGAGCAGTACTTC. It is translated as CASSLGLGSYEQYF.

The V call is TRBV7-8, the J call TRBJ1-2; 7 bases line up with TRBD1. V lost 5 bases and J lost 4; bases outside the gene matches: 7. The CDR3 covers 14 residues. Germline lookup yields CDR1 SGHVS and CDR2 FQNEAQ. The chain's CDR3 is CASSLKDRAYGYTF. The CDR3 bases are TGTGCCAGCAGCCTGAAAGACAGGGCCTATGGCTACACCTTC.

The chain is built from TRBV19 and TRBJ2-3; weak D call: TRBD2 (5 bases). The germline V gene has CDR1 LNHDA and CDR2 SQIVND (reference sequence). Between the trimmed V and J ends, which lost 10 bases and 4 bases, there was a span of 9 bases. The CDR3 sequence is 11 residues long. The CDR3 nucleotides read TGTGCCACCGCGGAGGCAGATACGCAGTATTTT. This encodes CATAEADTQYF. The complete variable domain, with remaining parts taken from reference TRBV19 and TRBJ2-3, reads DGGITQSPKYLFRKEGQNVTLSCEQNLNHDAMYWYRQDPGQGLRLIYYSQIVNDFQKGDIAEGYSVSREKKESFPLTVTSAQKNPTAFYLCATAEADTQYFGPGTRLTVL.

V gene TRBV5-1 combines with J gene TRBJ1-1, with a possible D match to TRBD1 (5 bases). V lost 0 bases and J 7 bases, leaving 16 bases between the germline ends. Germline V gives CDR1 SGHRS, CDR2 YFSETQ. CDR3 size: 15 residues. The DNA for the CDR3 is TGCGCCAGCAGCTTGGGTTATAGGACGGGGGATGAAGCTTTCTTT. It yields the protein CASSLGYRTGDEAFF.

The V call is TRBV6-4, the J call TRBJ1-5; TRBD1 agrees at 10 bases. Germline CDR1 and CDR2: MRHNA and SNTAGT. Trimming at V came to 6 bases and at J to 5 bases, leaving 7 bases not matched to a gene. The CDR3 length is 15 residues. The CDR3 loop reads CASSLTGGSDQPQHF. The DNA of the CDR3 is TGTGCCAGCAGCCTGACAGGGGGCAGCGATCAGCCCCAGCATTTT.

A single count supports this clone. This sequence joins TRBV27 and TRBJ2-1; 11 positions agree with TRBD2. Germline V lookup: CDR1 MNHEY, CDR2 SMNVEV (reference sequence). With V trimmed by 3 bases and J by 8 bases, 21 bases remained unmatched. There are 20 residues in the CDR3. CDR3 in amino acids: CASSFGQKDSGRAERHEQFF. CDR3 nucleotides: TGTGCCAGCAGTTTTGGGCAGAAAGATAGCGGGAGGGCCGAGCGGCATGAGCAGTTCTTC.

This clone was detected only a few times. The rearrangement joins TRBV20-1 to TRBJ1-6; a weak D match, TRBD1 (5 bases). CDR3 length: 10 residues. Trimming removed 6 bases from V and 15 bases from J, with 12 bases in between. Germline V gene data show CDR1 as DFQATT and CDR2 as SNEGSKA (reference sequence). The CDR3 DNA reads TGCAGTGCCGCGGCGGGGGGCCTCCACTTT. Its translation is CSAAAGGLHF.

V is TRBV6-5 and J is TRBJ1-6, with D unclear. Trimming removed 0 bases from V and 6 bases from J, with 12 bases in between. CDR3 length equals 16 residues. The germline gives CDR1 MNHEY, CDR2 SVGAGI. CDR3 region: CASSYSGPGGNSPLHF. As DNA, the CDR3 is TGTGCCAGCAGTTACTCGGGCCCTGGAGGTAATTCACCCCTCCACTTT.

This chain's CDR3 is CASLSWTGHETQYF. The CDR3 nucleotides are TGTGCCAGCCTATCATGGACAGGGCACGAGACCCAGTACTTC. This chain links TRBV6-5 with TRBJ2-5, with 8 bases fitting TRBD1. Germline V gives CDR1 MNHEY, CDR2 SVGAGI. CDR3 length equals 14 residues. V shed 8 bases, J shed 5 bases, and the junction held 10 bases outside the gene matches.